This T cell receptor (beta chain) was profiled in a study of neurological immune-mediated disorders. Study-level findings and limits: Neither clinical nor MRI features showed any association with the multiple sclerosis repertoire cluster, and the authors stated that larger cohorts are needed.

TCRdb reanalysed the 5' RACE reads using MiXCR and keeps one entry per CDR3 protein. The sample comprises 54,000 or so distinct CDR3 sequences, roughly 3.8% of which are singletons, and 5.5% to 7.5% rests with the top ten. This clonotype was recorded at least ten times. What it binds is not known. The receptor was isolated from a man aged 55-75 years with multiple sclerosis. Sequenced: PBMCs.

This CDR3 is CSARDRRVQPQHF. CDR3 nucleotides: TGCAGTGCTAGAGATCGGAGGGTGCAGCCCCAGCATTTT. The chain uses TRBV20-1 and TRBJ1-5; unclear D gene. This CDR3 comprises 13 residues. Trimming took 0 bases from V and 7 from J, leaving 10 bases between them. CDR1 DFQATT and CDR2 SNEGSKA come from the germline V gene (reference sequence).